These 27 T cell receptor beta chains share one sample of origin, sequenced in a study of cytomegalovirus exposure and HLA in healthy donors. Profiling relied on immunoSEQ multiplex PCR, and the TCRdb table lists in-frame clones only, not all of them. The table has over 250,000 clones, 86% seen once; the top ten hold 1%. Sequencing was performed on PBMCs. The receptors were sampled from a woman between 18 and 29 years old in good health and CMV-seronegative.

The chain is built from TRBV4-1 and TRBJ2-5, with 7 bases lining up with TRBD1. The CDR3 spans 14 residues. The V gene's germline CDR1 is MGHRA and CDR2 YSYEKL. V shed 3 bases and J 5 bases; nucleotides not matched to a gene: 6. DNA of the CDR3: TGCGCCAGCAGCCATAAGACAGGGCAGGAGACCCAGTACTTC. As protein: CASSHKTGQETQYF.

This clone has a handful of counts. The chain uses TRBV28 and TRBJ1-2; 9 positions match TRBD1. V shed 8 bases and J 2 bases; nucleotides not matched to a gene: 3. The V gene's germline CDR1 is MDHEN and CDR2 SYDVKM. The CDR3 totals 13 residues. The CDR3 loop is CASRGQGNYGYTF. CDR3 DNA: TGTGCCAGCCGTGGACAGGGGAACTATGGCTACACCTTC.

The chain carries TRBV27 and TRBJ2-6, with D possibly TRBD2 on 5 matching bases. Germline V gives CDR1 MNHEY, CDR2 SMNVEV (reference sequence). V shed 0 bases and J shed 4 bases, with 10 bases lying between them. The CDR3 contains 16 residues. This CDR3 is CASSLSPSGGANVLTF. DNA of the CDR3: TGTGCCAGCAGTTTATCCCCCTCGGGAGGGGCCAACGTCCTGACTTTC. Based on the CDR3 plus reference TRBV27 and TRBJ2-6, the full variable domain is EAQVTQNPRYLITVTGKKLTVTCSQNMNHEYMSWYRQDPGLGLRQIYYSMNVEVTDKGDVPEGYKVSRKEKRNFPLILESPSPNQTSLYFCASSLSPSGGANVLTFGAGSRLTVL.

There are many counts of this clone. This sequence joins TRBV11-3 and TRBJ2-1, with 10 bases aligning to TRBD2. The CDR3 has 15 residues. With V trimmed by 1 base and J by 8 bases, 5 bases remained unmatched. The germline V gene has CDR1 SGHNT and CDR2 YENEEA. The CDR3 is CASSLVAGGVYEQFF. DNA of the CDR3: TGTGCCAGCAGCTTAGTAGCGGGGGGCGTGTATGAGCAGTTCTTC.

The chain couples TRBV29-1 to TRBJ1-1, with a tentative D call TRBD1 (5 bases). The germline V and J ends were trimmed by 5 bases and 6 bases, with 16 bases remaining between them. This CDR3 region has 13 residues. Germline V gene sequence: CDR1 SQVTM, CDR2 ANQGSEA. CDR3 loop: CSVPSGGGAEAFF. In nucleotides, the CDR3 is TGCAGCGTTCCTTCGGGGGGAGGCGCTGAAGCTTTCTTT.

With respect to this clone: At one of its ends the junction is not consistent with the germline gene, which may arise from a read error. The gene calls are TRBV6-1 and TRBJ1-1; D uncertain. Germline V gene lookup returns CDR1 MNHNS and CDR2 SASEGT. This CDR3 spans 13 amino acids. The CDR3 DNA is TGTGCCGGCAGGTATTCCGACATGTCTGAAGCTTTCTTT. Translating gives CAGRYSDMSEAFF.

CDR3 protein: CSVERGGYGYTF. The CDR3 DNA reads as TGCAGCGTTGAAAGAGGGGGCTATGGCTACACCTTC. This chain links TRBV29-1 with TRBJ1-2; tentative D call: TRBD1 (6 bases). From germline, CDR1 is SQVTM and CDR2 ANQGSEA. The V and J ends lost 2 bases and 4 bases respectively, with 8 bases between them. The CDR3 is made up of 12 amino acids.

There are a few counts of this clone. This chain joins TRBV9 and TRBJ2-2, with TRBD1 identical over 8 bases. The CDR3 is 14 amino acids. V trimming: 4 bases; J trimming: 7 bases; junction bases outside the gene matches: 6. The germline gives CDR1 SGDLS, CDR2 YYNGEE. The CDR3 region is CASSLRTGHGELFF. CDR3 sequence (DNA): TGTGCCAGCAGCTTACGGACAGGGCACGGGGAGCTGTTTTTT.

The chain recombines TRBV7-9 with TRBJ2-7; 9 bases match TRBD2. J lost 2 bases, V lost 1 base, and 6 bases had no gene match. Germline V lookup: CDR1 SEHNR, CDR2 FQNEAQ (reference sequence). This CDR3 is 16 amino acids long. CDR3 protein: CASSLELRGRAYEQYF. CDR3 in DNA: TGTGCCAGCAGCTTAGAACTACGCGGGAGGGCCTACGAGCAGTACTTC.

The CDR3 here is CASSSFADTQYF. CDR3 DNA sequence: TGTGCCAGCAGCTCTTTCGCAGATACGCAGTATTTT. The genes are TRBV7-2 and TRBJ2-3; no firm D call. Trimming left V 4 bases short and J 4 bases short, with 6 bases between. Germline V gene lookup returns CDR1 SGHTA and CDR2 FQGNSA. CDR3 length: 12 residues.

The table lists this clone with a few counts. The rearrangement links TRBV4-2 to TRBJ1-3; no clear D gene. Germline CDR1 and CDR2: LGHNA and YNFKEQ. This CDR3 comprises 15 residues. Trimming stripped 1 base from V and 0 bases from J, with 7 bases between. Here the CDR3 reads CASSQAEDSGNTIYF. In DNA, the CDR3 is TGTGCCAGCAGCCAAGCAGAGGACTCTGGAAACACCATATATTTT.

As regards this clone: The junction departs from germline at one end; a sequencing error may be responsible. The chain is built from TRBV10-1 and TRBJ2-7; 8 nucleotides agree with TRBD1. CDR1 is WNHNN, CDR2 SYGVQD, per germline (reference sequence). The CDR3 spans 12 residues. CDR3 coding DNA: TGCGCCAGCAGTGTGGACAGGGCTGAGCTCCACTTC. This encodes CASSVDRAELHF.

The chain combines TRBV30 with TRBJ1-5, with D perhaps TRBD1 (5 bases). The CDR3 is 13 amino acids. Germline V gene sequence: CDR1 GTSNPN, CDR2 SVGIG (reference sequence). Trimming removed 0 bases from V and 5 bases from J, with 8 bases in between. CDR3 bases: TGTGCCTGGAGTGTCGGGGGACATCAGCCCCAGCATTTT. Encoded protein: CAWSVGGHQPQHF.

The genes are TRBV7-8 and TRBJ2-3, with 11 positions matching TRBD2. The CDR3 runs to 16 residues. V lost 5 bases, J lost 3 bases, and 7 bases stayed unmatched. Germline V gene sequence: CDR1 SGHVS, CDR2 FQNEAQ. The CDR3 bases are TGTGCCAGCAGCCCCCAACTAGCGGGAGCGACAGATACGCAGTATTTT. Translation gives CASSPQLAGATDTQYF.

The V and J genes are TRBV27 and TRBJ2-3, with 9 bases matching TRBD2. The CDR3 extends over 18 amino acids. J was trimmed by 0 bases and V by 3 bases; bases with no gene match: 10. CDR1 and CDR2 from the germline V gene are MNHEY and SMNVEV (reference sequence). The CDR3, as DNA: TGTGCCAGCAGTTTCGGAGCGGGGGGCCCCCTTAGCACAGATACGCAGTATTTT. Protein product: CASSFGAGGPLSTDTQYF.

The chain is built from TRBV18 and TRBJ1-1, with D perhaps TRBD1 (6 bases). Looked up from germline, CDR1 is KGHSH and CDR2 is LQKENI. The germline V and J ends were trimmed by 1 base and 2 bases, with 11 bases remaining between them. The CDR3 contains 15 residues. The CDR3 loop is CASSPQDSPNTEAFF. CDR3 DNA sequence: TGTGCCAGCTCACCACAGGACAGCCCCAACACTGAAGCTTTCTTT.

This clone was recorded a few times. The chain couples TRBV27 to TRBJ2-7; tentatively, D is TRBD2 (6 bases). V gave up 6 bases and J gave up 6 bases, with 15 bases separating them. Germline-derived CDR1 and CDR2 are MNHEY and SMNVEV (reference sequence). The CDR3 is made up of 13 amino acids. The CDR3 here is CASSPGTLGEQYF. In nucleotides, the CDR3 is TGTGCCAGCAGCCCCGGGACTCTGGGCGAGCAGTACTTC.

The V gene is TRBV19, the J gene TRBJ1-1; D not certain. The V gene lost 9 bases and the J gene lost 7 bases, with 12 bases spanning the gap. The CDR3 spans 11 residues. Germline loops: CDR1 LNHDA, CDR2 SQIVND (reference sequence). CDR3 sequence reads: CASQHGLEAFF. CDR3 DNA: TGTGCCAGCCAGCACGGACTTGAAGCTTTCTTT. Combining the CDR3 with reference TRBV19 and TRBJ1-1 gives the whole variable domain DGGITQSPKYLFRKEGQNVTLSCEQNLNHDAMYWYRQDPGQGLRLIYYSQIVNDFQKGDIAEGYSVSREKKESFPLTVTSAQKNPTAFYLCASQHGLEAFFGQGTRLTVV.

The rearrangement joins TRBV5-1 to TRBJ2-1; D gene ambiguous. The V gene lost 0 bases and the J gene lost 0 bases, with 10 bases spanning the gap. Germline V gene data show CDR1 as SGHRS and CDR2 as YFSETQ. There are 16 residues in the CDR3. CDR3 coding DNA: TGCGCCAGCAGCTTGGCCCTTTTCAGCTCCTACAATGAGCAGTTCTTC. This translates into CASSLALFSSYNEQFF.

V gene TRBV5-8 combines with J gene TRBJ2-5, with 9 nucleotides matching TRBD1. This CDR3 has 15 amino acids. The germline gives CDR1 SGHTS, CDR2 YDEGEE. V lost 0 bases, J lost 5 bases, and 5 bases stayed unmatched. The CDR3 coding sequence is TGTGCCAGCAGCTTGGGGACAGGGGCGCGGGAGACCCAGTACTTC. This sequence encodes CASSLGTGARETQYF.

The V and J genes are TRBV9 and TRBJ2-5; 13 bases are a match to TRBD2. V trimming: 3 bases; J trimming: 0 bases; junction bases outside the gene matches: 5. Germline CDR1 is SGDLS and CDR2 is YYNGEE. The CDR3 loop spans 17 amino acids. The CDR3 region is CASSGGLAGTNQETQYF. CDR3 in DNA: TGTGCCAGCAGCGGGGGACTAGCGGGGACCAACCAAGAGACCCAGTACTTC.

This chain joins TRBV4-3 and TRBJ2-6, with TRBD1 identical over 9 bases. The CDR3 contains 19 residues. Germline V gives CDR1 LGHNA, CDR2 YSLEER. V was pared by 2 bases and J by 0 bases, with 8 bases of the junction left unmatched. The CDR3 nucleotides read TGCGCCAGCAGCCAATTCCGGACAGGGGCCTTCTCTGGGGCCAACGTCCTGACTTTC. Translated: CASSQFRTGAFSGANVLTF.

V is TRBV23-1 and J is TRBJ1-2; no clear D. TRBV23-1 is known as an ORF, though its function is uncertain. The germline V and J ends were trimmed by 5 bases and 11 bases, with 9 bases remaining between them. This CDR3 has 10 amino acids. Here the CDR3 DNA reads TGCGCCAGCAGTGAGGCAGAGTACACCTTC. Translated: CASSEAEYTF.

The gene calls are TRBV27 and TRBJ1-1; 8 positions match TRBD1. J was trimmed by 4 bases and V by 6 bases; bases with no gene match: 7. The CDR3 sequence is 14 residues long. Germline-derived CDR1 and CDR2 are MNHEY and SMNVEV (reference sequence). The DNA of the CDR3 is TGTGCCAGCAGCCACACAGGGGGTAGCACTGAAGCTTTCTTT. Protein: CASSHTGGSTEAFF.

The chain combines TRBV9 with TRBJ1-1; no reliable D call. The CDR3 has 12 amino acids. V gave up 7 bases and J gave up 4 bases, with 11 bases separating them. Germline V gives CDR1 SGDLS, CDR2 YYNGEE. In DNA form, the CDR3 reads TGTGCCAGCGGCGGAAGAGGCACTGAAGCTTTCTTT. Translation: CASGGRGTEAFF.

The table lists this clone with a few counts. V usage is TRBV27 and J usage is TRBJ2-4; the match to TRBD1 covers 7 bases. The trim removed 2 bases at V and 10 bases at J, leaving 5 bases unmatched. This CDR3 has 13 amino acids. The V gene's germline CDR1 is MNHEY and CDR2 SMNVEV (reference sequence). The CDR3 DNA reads TGTGCCAGCAGTTTACCCAGGGGGAGTATTCAGTACTTC. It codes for CASSLPRGSIQYF.

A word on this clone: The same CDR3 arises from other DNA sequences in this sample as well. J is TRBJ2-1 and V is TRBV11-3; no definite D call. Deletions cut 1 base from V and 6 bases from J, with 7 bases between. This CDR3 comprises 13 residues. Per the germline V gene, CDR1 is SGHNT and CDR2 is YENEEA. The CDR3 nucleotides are TGTGCCAGCAGCTTAGGACGGAGCAATGAGCAGTTCTTC. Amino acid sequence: CASSLGRSNEQFF.